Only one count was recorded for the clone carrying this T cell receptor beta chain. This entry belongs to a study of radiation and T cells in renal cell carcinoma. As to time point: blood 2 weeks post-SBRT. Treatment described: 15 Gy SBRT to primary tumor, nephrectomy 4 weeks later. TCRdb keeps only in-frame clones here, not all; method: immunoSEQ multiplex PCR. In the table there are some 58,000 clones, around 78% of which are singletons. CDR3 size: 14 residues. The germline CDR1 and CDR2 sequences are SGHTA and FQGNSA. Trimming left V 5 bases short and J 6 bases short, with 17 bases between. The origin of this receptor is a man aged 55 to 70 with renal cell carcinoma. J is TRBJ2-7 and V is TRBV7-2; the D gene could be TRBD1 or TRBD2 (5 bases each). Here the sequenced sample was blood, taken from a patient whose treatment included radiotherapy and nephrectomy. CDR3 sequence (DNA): TGTGCCAGCAGCCCTGGGACGGGGTTTGGCGAGCAGTACTTC. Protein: CASSPGTGFGEQYF. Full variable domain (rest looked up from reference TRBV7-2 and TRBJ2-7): GAGVSQSPSNKVTEKGKDVELRCDPISGHTALYWYRQSLGQGLEFLIYFQGNSAPDKSGLPSDRFSAERTGGSVSTLTIQRTQQEDSAVYLCASSPGTGFGEQYFGPGTRLTVT.